This TCR beta chain was found in a study of human T cells and chemical hapten exposure. With 1 base removed from V and 2 bases from J, the gap between germline ends came to 9 bases. Germline V CDR1 and CDR2: PRHDT, FYEKMQ (reference sequence). The CDR3 runs to 15 residues. Individual cDNA molecules each carried unique molecular identifiers attached by the library. MiXCR was run by TCRdb on the 5' RACE reads, yielding one entry per CDR3 protein. In the table there are 75,000 or so distinct CDR3 sequences, roughly 15% of which are singletons. The authors' total RNA extraction used unfractionated whole blood.

The TCR comes from a female donor in good health. V gene TRBV13 combines with J gene TRBJ1-3; perhaps TRBD1 as D (6 bases). CDR3 in DNA: TGTGCCAGCAGCTTAGACAGGGCAGCTGGAAACACCATATATTTT. Protein sequence: CASSLDRAAGNTIYF.